Below, 23 T cell receptor beta chains from the same sample are listed, as sequenced in a study of regulatory T cells in long-lasting Graves disease. Specified time point: newly diagnosed GD, antithyroid drugs for less than 3 months. Extracted PBMC RNA gave rise to the TCR library. Construction of the TCR beta libraries employed iRepertoire HTBI primers in conjunction with Arm-PCR of CDR3 regions. TCRdb fed the multiplex PCR reads into MiXCR, producing one record per CDR3 protein. Among 350,000 to 450,000 distinct CDR3 sequences listed, over 9.5% were seen once. This same sample was also part of a study on T cells in Graves' hyperthyroidism and ophthalmopathy.

Material: peripheral blood mononuclear cells (PBMCs), obtained at new diagnosis, from a patient treated with antithyroid drugs. These receptors were taken from a woman between 18 and 29 years old with Graves disease.

The sample holds many counts of this clonotype. The chain recombines TRBV9 with TRBJ2-7; D tentatively reads TRBD1 or TRBD2 (5 bases each). The V and J ends lost 3 bases and 3 bases respectively, with 10 bases between them. Germline CDR1 is SGDLS and CDR2 is YYNGEE. The CDR3 extends over 13 amino acids. In DNA form, the CDR3 reads TGTGCCAGCAGCGCCGGGACCATCTACGAGCAGTACTTC. As protein: CASSAGTIYEQYF.

The sample holds many counts of this clonotype. V and J are TRBV5-1 and TRBJ2-3, with TRBD2 as a possible D gene (5 bases). Germline CDR1 and CDR2: SGHRS and YFSETQ. Trimming left V 4 bases short and J 2 bases short, with 14 bases between. The CDR3 extends over 15 amino acids. This chain's CDR3 is CASSLEDLYTDTQYF. The CDR3 coding sequence is TGCGCCAGCAGCCTAGAGGACTTGTACACAGATACGCAGTATTTT.

This clonotype was found many times. The rearrangement links TRBV20-1 to TRBJ1-1; the match to TRBD1 covers 10 bases. Germline V gene data show CDR1 as DFQATT and CDR2 as SNEGSKA (reference sequence). The length of the CDR3 is 13 residues. With 5 bases clipped from V and 6 bases from J, the junction kept 6 bases outside the gene matches. The CDR3 sequence is CSAQTGGIPEAFF. In nucleotides, the CDR3 is TGCAGTGCTCAGACAGGGGGCATCCCTGAAGCTTTCTTT.

This clonotype was observed many times. The chain has TRBV28 and TRBJ1-1; weak D call: TRBD1 (5 bases). CDR1 MDHEN and CDR2 SYDVKM come from the germline V gene. This CDR3 comprises 13 residues. Trimming pared 8 bases from V and 2 bases from J, leaving 12 bases between. CDR3 residues: CASDRRENTEAFF. CDR3 nucleotide sequence: TGTGCCAGCGATCGCAGGGAAAACACTGAAGCTTTCTTT.

This clonotype was seen many times. CDR3 sequence (DNA): TGCGCCAGCAGCCCGGGGACTAGCGGAATTTACAATGAGCAGTTCTTC. This gives the protein CASSPGTSGIYNEQFF. The chain uses TRBV5-1 and TRBJ2-1; TRBD2 matches 11 bases. Germline V CDR1 and CDR2: SGHRS, YFSETQ. Trimming took 4 bases from V and 4 from J; bases not matched to a gene: 7. The CDR3 length is 16 residues.

This clonotype has a handful of counts. Compared with germline, one end of the junction differs, possibly owing to a read error. CDR3 nucleotides: TGCGGTGCTAGAGATATGGGCAGGGGTGGCTACACCTTC. It encodes CGARDMGRGGYTF. The V call is TRBV20-1, the J call TRBJ1-2; D is possibly TRBD1 (6 bases). Germline V gene sequence: CDR1 DFQATT, CDR2 SNEGSKA (reference sequence). The CDR3 has 13 residues.

This clonotype was picked up many times. The chain joins TRBV6-4 to TRBJ2-3; 8 bases are shared with TRBD1. This CDR3 is built from 15 residues. CDR1 is MRHNA and CDR2 is SNTAGT in the germline V gene. The V segment lost 3 bases and the J segment 2 bases; nucleotides outside the gene matches: 4. The CDR3 region has the DNA TGTGCCAGCAGTGAAGGGACAGGATCCACAGATACGCAGTATTTT. This encodes CASSEGTGSTDTQYF.

This clonotype was counted ten times or more. This rearrangement joins TRBV6-2 or TRBV6-3 to TRBJ1-5, with no clear D. CDR3 length: 15 amino acids. CDR1 and CDR2 from the germline V gene are MNHEY and SVGEGT. Deletions cut 4 bases from V and 0 bases from J, with 10 bases between. CDR3 in amino acids: CASSLTFLSNQPQHF. The CDR3 DNA reads TGTGCCAGCAGTTTGACATTCCTTAGCAATCAGCCCCAGCATTTT.

The rearrangement joins TRBV3-1 to TRBJ1-5, with TRBD1 as a possible D gene (5 bases). The CDR3 contains 13 residues. From germline, CDR1 is LGHDT and CDR2 YNNKEL (reference sequence). Trimming removed 1 base from V and 16 bases from J, with 17 bases in between. DNA for the CDR3: TGTGCCAGCAGCCAAGCCCCAGGGTCGGGTCCCCATTTT. Translation: CASSQAPGSGPHF.

This clonotype was seen more than once but under ten times. The chain carries TRBV27 and TRBJ2-5; D is ambiguous. The CDR3 runs 13 residues. Germline CDR1 reads MNHEY; CDR2 reads SMNVEV (reference sequence). Trimming cost V 6 bases and J 5 bases, with 13 bases left between them. The DNA of the CDR3 is TGTGCCAGCAGAGCCTCATTCCCCGAGACCCAGTACTTC. This codes for CASRASFPETQYF.

Ten or more counts support this clonotype. The chain employs TRBV29-1 and TRBJ2-1, with 13 bases matching TRBD2. Germline lookup yields CDR1 SQVTM and CDR2 ANQGSEA. CDR3 length: 15 residues. The V and J ends lost 3 bases and 2 bases, in that order; junction bases with no gene match: 1. Here the CDR3 DNA reads TGCAGCGTTGAGGGACTAGCGGGACCCTACAATGAGCAGTTCTTC. This sequence encodes CSVEGLAGPYNEQFF.

This clonotype was detected ten times or more. The chain has TRBV7-8 and TRBJ2-1, with TRBD1 matching 9 bases. The germline CDR1 and CDR2 sequences are SGHVS and FQNEAQ. Unmatched junction bases numbered 7, after V lost 4 bases and J lost 6 bases. This CDR3 is 15 amino acids long. The CDR3, as DNA: TGTGCCAGCAGCTCAACACGGGACAGGGTCAATGAGCAGTTCTTC. As protein: CASSSTRDRVNEQFF.

There are many counts of this clonotype. The chain joins TRBV7-2 to TRBJ1-2; D unresolved. This CDR3 is 17 amino acids long. V lost 3 bases and J 4 bases, leaving 21 bases between the germline ends. Germline CDR1 SGHTA, CDR2 FQGNSA. CDR3 sequence: CASSFIGLGRLSYGYTF. The CDR3 DNA is TGTGCCAGCAGCTTTATTGGTTTGGGCCGCCTATCCTATGGCTACACCTTC.

This clonotype showed up many times. The chain has TRBV5-1 and TRBJ1-1; tentative D call: TRBD1 (6 bases). The CDR3 covers 13 residues. Looked up from germline, CDR1 is SGHRS and CDR2 is YFSETQ. The V end lost 1 base, the J end lost 10 bases, and 14 bases lay between the germline ends. The CDR3 nucleotides read TGCGCCAGCAGCTTGAACAGGGAAAGTCGAGCTTTCTTT. Translated, it gives CASSLNRESRAFF.

This clonotype came up many times. The chain couples TRBV20-1 to TRBJ1-6; D remains ambiguous. Trimming stripped 4 bases from V and 5 bases from J, with 12 bases between. The CDR3 spans 14 residues. Germline V gene data show CDR1 as DFQATT and CDR2 as SNEGSKA (reference sequence). CDR3 region: CSAKQGSDNSPLHF. For the CDR3, the DNA is TGCAGTGCTAAACAAGGGTCAGATAATTCACCCCTCCACTTT.

At least ten counts were recorded for this clonotype. This chain joins TRBV28 and TRBJ2-7; 8 bases match TRBD1. With V trimmed by 1 base and J by 1 base, 21 bases remained unmatched. Per germline, CDR1 MDHEN and CDR2 SYDVKM. The CDR3 is 21 residues long. The CDR3 spells CASSLFDIYGPGQESSYEQYV. CDR3 nucleotides: TGTGCCAGCAGTTTATTCGACATCTACGGACCGGGACAGGAAAGTTCCTACGAGCAGTACGTC.

This clonotype was counted ten times or more. This sequence joins TRBV11-2 and TRBJ2-1, with D tentatively TRBD1 (5 bases). The ends were cut back, 5 bases at V and 7 bases at J, with 18 bases in the middle. The CDR3 is 15 amino acids. Germline V gene data show CDR1 as SGHAT and CDR2 as FQNNGV. CDR3: CASSPVTGIRNEQFF. The DNA of the CDR3 is TGTGCCAGCAGCCCGGTAACAGGTATCAGGAATGAGCAGTTCTTC.

This clonotype was recorded many times. The rearrangement links TRBV6-5 to TRBJ2-1; 7 bases match TRBD2. Trimming cost V 0 bases and J 6 bases; bases outside gene matches: 2. In germline, CDR1 is MNHEY, CDR2 SVGAGI. This CDR3 region has 14 residues. The CDR3 loop reads CASSYSLAGNEQFF. CDR3 DNA sequence: TGTGCCAGCAGTTACTCTTTAGCGGGCAATGAGCAGTTCTTC.

This clonotype was observed at least ten times. The rearrangement links TRBV11-2 to TRBJ2-5; 10 bases are shared with TRBD2. Germline V CDR1 and CDR2: SGHAT, FQNNGV. V shed 1 base and J 5 bases; nucleotides not matched to a gene: 7. The CDR3 spans 16 residues. This CDR3 reads CASSLAPSGRVETQYF. CDR3 DNA: TGTGCCAGCAGCTTAGCTCCTAGCGGGAGAGTGGAGACCCAGTACTTC. Drawing the rest from reference TRBV11-2 and TRBJ2-5, the complete variable domain is EAGVAQSPRYKIIEKRQSVAFWCNPISGHATLYWYQQILGQGPKLLIQFQNNGVVDDSQLPKDRFSAERLKGVDSTLKIQPAKLEDSAVYLCASSLAPSGRVETQYFGPGTRLLVL.

V is TRBV19 and J is TRBJ2-3; 14 bases line up with TRBD2. The germline gives CDR1 LNHDA, CDR2 SQIVND (reference sequence). The CDR3 totals 16 residues. V shed 4 bases, J shed 10 bases, and the junction held 10 bases outside the gene matches. CDR3: CASSTTSGGARSAQYF. The CDR3 region has the DNA TGTGCCAGTAGTACGACTAGCGGGGGGGCCCGCAGTGCGCAGTATTTT.

The chain carries TRBV7-3 and TRBJ2-1, with TRBD2 identical over 10 bases. Germline CDR1 SGHTA, CDR2 FQGTGA. V trimming: 5 bases; J trimming: 2 bases; junction bases outside the gene matches: 6. The CDR3 is made up of 16 amino acids. The CDR3 DNA reads TGTGCCAGCAGCCCCCTCGGACTAGCGGCCTACAATGAGCAGTTCTTC. It translates to CASSPLGLAAYNEQFF.

In DNA, the CDR3 is TGTGCCTGGAGAGGGGGCTTTGTATACGAGCAGTACTTC. Amino acid sequence: CAWRGGFVYEQYF. The chain recombines TRBV30 with TRBJ2-7, with 7 positions matching TRBD1. The CDR3 extends over 13 amino acids. After removal of 3 bases from V and 4 bases from J, the junction contained 6 bases not matched to a gene. Per germline, CDR1 GTSNPN and CDR2 SVGIG (reference sequence).

This clonotype occurred many times. The rearrangement uses TRBV6-5 and TRBJ1-1, with D possibly being TRBD1 (6 bases). There are 20 residues in the CDR3. Germline V gene sequence: CDR1 MNHEY, CDR2 SVGAGI. V was shortened by 0 bases and J by 1 base, with 24 bases between the two germline ends. CDR3 bases: TGTGCCAGCAGTTACTCGCCCTCACCTACAGGGCGCCTTAAGAACACTGAAGCTTTCTTT. This gives the protein CASSYSPSPTGRLKNTEAFF.